This T cell receptor (beta chain) appears in the sequencing data of a study of T cell responses to AZD1222 COVID-19 vaccine (dated by TCRdb to the early 2020s). A note on the overall study: AZD1222 recipients given second doses at about 4 weeks or at about 12 weeks were pooled, since spike-specific TCR depth and breadth were not found to differ between the two schedules. Enrollment into the trials was organized by age into subgroups of 18-55, 56-69 and 70-plus years, and those subgroups contained roughly 150, 30 and 60 TCR-sequenced participants, respectively. A total of over 230 trial participants underwent TCR sequencing, of whom 207 had received two doses of AZD1222 and approximately 26 had received two doses of the MenACWY control vaccine.

The CDR3 regions of human TCRbeta chains were subjected to immunosequencing. The published analysis was carried out like this. Repertoire TCRs were checked for matches against a reference library of SARS-CoV-2-specific TCRs that had been generated using the MIRA antigen-specificity platform. Breadth was defined as the fraction of unique TCRs that were SARS-CoV-2-associated. Depth was defined as the fraction of total T cells that were SARS-CoV-2-associated. Using the MIRA data, every spike-specific TCR was mapped to the spike region that the TCR reacted to and assigned to either a CD4 or a CD8 class. Log10-transformed breadth and depth values were compared by one-way ANOVA with Sidak's multiple comparisons tests. TCRdb carries this immuneACCESS record with in-frame sequences only. Its versions omit some clonotypes, under half of them owing to an unresolved V gene in the studies checked, with the rest unexplained. The V and J calls and clone size were taken over from that table, and D and trimming were inferred from the DNA. This sample gives roughly 160,000 clones in total; almost 90% of them show up just once. Together, the top ten hold around 6% of the sample.

What this sample's time point label stands for: baseline before first vaccination. The vaccinee samples were drawn from two UK trials, COV001 and COV002, one of which was a single-blind randomized controlled phase 2/3 trial testing AZD1222 (ChAdOx1 nCoV-19) in healthy adults. For TCRbeta chain sequencing, PBMC samples were collected from trial participants at day 0 and at day 28 after the second dose. From the germline V gene, CDR1 is KGHDR and CDR2 is SFDVKD. Spanning cysteine to phenylalanine, the CDR3 consists of 14 amino acids. The read is trimmed to its CDR3 DNA, 42 bases read in frame from base 1. Trimming costs V 6 bases and J 3 bases, and their ends lie 13 bases apart. A remark on this clone: There is no known antigen for this receptor. No base quality information exists; no much larger clone differs at one position.

General findings and caveats noted by the study authors: Because no samples from the day 14 peak response were available, repertoires could be characterized only after the peak T cell response. Epitopes outside the regions mutated in the B.1.351 and B.1.1.7 variants were reportedly recognized by nearly half of the unique spike-specific TCRs. Participants were mostly white British, with more females than males. The authors suggested clonal diversity may have been underestimated. The vaccine-associated CD4 TCRs covered the entire spike protein, and the dominant responses fell in regions 160-218 and 743-854. Conclusions about previously exposed vaccinees are limited, since just five or six AZD1222 recipients were seropositive for SARS-CoV-2 at baseline. In the small 56-69-year group, the increase in depth fell short of significance, most likely because of low power. A significant rise in spike-specific TCR breadth and depth was observed after two AZD1222 doses relative to day 0 and relative to MenACWY recipients.

This TCR came from an adult in good health. The starting material was peripheral blood, obtained on day 0 of AZD1222 vaccination. The chain is encoded by TRBV24-1 joined to TRBJ1-2, with TRBD1 tentatively as D gene (5 bases match). The nucleotide sequence reads TGTGCCACCAGTACGGGGGGAAGGGACTATGGCTACACCTTC. This translates into CATSTGGRDYGYTF.